These 28 T cell receptor beta chains were sequenced from one sample in a study of blood T cell repertoires in COVID-19. The table came from immunoSEQ multiplex PCR; TCRdb's copy has only in-frame clones and leaves some out. The sample holds some 300,000 clones; 90% are singletons and the top ten take approximately 6.5%. The sequencing input was peripheral blood. These receptors all come from a woman aged 45-65 years with COVID-19, enrolled during active disease.

The V and J genes are TRBV11-2 and TRBJ2-1; 11 bases match TRBD2. Germline values: CDR1 SGHAT, CDR2 FQNNGV. The CDR3 runs 17 residues. Unmatched junction bases numbered 10, after V lost 3 bases and J lost 6 bases. CDR3 amino acids: CASSFRLAGTPFNEQFF. The CDR3, as DNA: TGTGCCAGCAGCTTTCGACTAGCGGGGACCCCTTTCAATGAGCAGTTCTTC. Full variable domain (remainder filled in from reference TRBV11-2 and TRBJ2-1): EAGVAQSPRYKIIEKRQSVAFWCNPISGHATLYWYQQILGQGPKLLIQFQNNGVVDDSQLPKDRFSAERLKGVDSTLKIQPAKLEDSAVYLCASSFRLAGTPFNEQFFGPGTRLTVL.

In DNA form, the CDR3 reads TGTGCCAGCAGCTTATCCGGGACTAGCGGGAGATCCCACGAGCAGTACTTC. As protein: CASSLSGTSGRSHEQYF. This sequence joins TRBV11-2 and TRBJ2-7; 14 nucleotides agree with TRBD2. Germline trimming cut 2 bases from V and 5 bases from J; bases unmatched to any gene: 8. This CDR3 is 17 amino acids long. Germline CDR1 and CDR2: SGHAT and FQNNGV.

This clone was picked up one time. This CDR3 reads CASSPRGSSRNEQFF. CDR3 DNA: TGTGCCAGCAGCCCCAGGGGCTCCTCGCGTAATGAGCAGTTCTTC. J is TRBJ2-1 and V is TRBV7-9, with D tentatively TRBD1 (6 bases). The CDR3 spans 15 residues. The germline V and J ends were trimmed by 5 bases and 7 bases, with 18 bases remaining between them. Germline CDR1 reads SEHNR; CDR2 reads FQNEAQ (reference sequence).

The J gene is TRBJ1-1, the V gene TRBV30; a weak D match, TRBD1 (5 bases). CDR3 length equals 13 residues. V lost 3 bases to trimming and J lost 1 base, with 9 bases between them. CDR1 and CDR2 (germline): GTSNPN, SVGIG (reference sequence). CDR3 sequence: CAWRGPPNTEAFF. The DNA for the CDR3 is TGTGCCTGGAGGGGGCCCCCGAACACTGAAGCTTTCTTT.

The chain employs TRBV5-4 and TRBJ2-1; tentatively, D is TRBD2 (5 bases). The CDR3 extends over 15 amino acids. Trimming shortened V by 2 bases and J by 3 bases, and 12 bases separated the two germline ends. Germline lookup yields CDR1 SGHNT and CDR2 YYREEE (reference sequence). CDR3 coding DNA: TGTGCCAGCAGCTTCGGTGGGAGCGACTACAATGAGCAGTTCTTC. Protein: CASSFGGSDYNEQFF.

J is TRBJ2-2 and V is TRBV10-3; TRBD2 matches at 8 bases. Looked up from germline, CDR1 is ENHRY and CDR2 is SYGVKD. CDR3 length: 16 amino acids. V lost 4 bases, J lost 5 bases, and 9 bases stayed unmatched. CDR3 in amino acids: CAISGRGRRTTGELFF. DNA for the CDR3: TGTGCCATCAGTGGCCGCGGGAGGCGAACGACCGGGGAGCTGTTTTTT.

The chain links TRBV27 to TRBJ1-2; D gene uncertain. V was pared by 4 bases and J by 5 bases, with 8 bases between. The CDR3 runs to 12 residues. Germline values: CDR1 MNHEY, CDR2 SMNVEV (reference sequence). The CDR3 nucleotides are TGTGCCAGCAGTTCACCCGGGTATGGCTACACCTTC. It specifies CASSSPGYGYTF.

The gene calls are TRBV10-3 and TRBJ1-6; D unclear. The CDR3 runs to 16 residues. From germline, CDR1 is ENHRY and CDR2 SYGVKD. V lost 5 bases to trimming and J lost 0 bases, with 11 bases between them. CDR3 protein: CAISPGMSSYNSPLHF. CDR3 in DNA: TGTGCCATCAGTCCCGGGATGAGCTCCTATAATTCACCCCTCCACTTT.

The chain recombines TRBV29-1 with TRBJ2-5; TRBD1 is a possible D gene (6 bases). Trimming took off 5 bases at V and 4 bases at J, with 14 bases between the two ends. CDR1 SQVTM and CDR2 ANQGSEA come from the germline V gene. CDR3 length: 13 residues. CDR3 DNA sequence: TGCAGCGTTTGGGGACATACTGTAGAGACCCAGTACTTC. Its protein is CSVWGHTVETQYF.

The V call is TRBV12-5, the J call TRBJ2-1; 7 nucleotides line up with TRBD2. The CDR3 is 13 amino acids. The V gene's germline CDR1 is LGHNT and CDR2 FRNRAP. J was trimmed by 6 bases and V by 2 bases; bases with no gene match: 1. Written as DNA, the CDR3 is TGTGCTAGTGGTTTGAGGGAGGGCAATGAGCAGTTCTTC. The encoded protein is CASGLREGNEQFF. The variable domain in full, completed from reference TRBV12-5 and TRBJ2-1, reads DARVTQTPRHKVTEMGQEVTMRCQPILGHNTVFWYRQTMMQGLELLAYFRNRAPLDDSGMPKDRFSAEMPDATLATLKIQPSEPRDSAVYFCASGLREGNEQFFGPGTRLTVL.

In regard to this clone: The same CDR3 is also encoded by other DNA sequences in this sample. The gene calls are TRBV18 and TRBJ2-3; TRBD2 aligns across 8 bases. From germline, CDR1 is KGHSH and CDR2 LQKENI. This CDR3 has 14 residues. V lost 4 bases, J lost 4 bases, and 4 bases stayed unmatched. CDR3 DNA: TGTGCCAGCTCACGAGGACTAGCCCCAGATACGCAGTATTTT. Residues: CASSRGLAPDTQYF.

The chain employs TRBV24-1 and TRBJ2-7, with D maybe TRBD1 (6 bases). The CDR3 loop spans 13 amino acids. CDR1 is KGHDR and CDR2 is SFDVKD in the germline V gene. V was trimmed by 7 bases and J by 3 bases, leaving 12 bases between them. CDR3 loop: CATSGQPVYEQYF. The CDR3 DNA reads as TGTGCCACCAGCGGACAGCCAGTCTACGAGCAGTACTTC.

This chain uses TRBV4-3 with TRBJ1-5; 8 bases fit TRBD1. Trimming took 1 base from V and 4 from J; bases not matched to a gene: 6. Per germline, CDR1 LGHNA and CDR2 YSLEER. The CDR3 is made up of 16 amino acids. CDR3 DNA sequence: TGCGCCAGCAGCCAAGGGCCGGACAGGGTAAATCAGCCCCAGCATTTT. Translation gives CASSQGPDRVNQPQHF.

CDR3 region: CATSDSTGGGYSNQPQHF. The CDR3 DNA is TGTGCCACCAGTGATTCTACAGGGGGCGGTTATAGCAATCAGCCCCAGCATTTT. The chain uses TRBV24-1 and TRBJ1-5; 9 nucleotides align to TRBD1. This CDR3 has 18 amino acids. V lost 2 bases and J lost 0; bases outside the gene matches: 7. Germline CDR1 reads KGHDR; CDR2 reads SFDVKD.

CDR3: CSVDEYMNTEAFF. The CDR3 nucleotides read TGCAGCGTTGATGAGTATATGAACACTGAAGCTTTCTTT. The chain couples TRBV29-1 to TRBJ1-1; no clear D. CDR3 length equals 13 residues. The germline V and J ends were trimmed by 3 bases and 0 bases, with 8 bases remaining between them. Germline loops: CDR1 SQVTM, CDR2 ANQGSEA.

This chain joins TRBV5-5 and TRBJ1-5; 8 bases are a match to TRBD1. Germline V gene sequence: CDR1 SGHKS, CDR2 YYEKEE (reference sequence). J was trimmed by 2 bases and V by 2 bases; bases with no gene match: 3. The CDR3 has 15 residues. The CDR3 region has the DNA TGTGCCAGCAGCTTTGGGACAGGAGGCAATCAGCCCCAGCATTTT. Its translation is CASSFGTGGNQPQHF.

This clone has just a few counts. The chain carries TRBV3-1 (or the pseudogene TRBV3-2) and TRBJ2-7; 9 bases are shared with TRBD1. Germline loops: CDR1 LGHDT, CDR2 YNNKEL (reference sequence). J was trimmed by 7 bases and V by 4 bases; bases with no gene match: 8. This CDR3 contains 14 residues. The CDR3 DNA reads TGTGCCAGCAGCCCCCAACAGGGGGCGCTTGAGCAGTACTTC. Its translation: CASSPQQGALEQYF.

The V and J genes are TRBV9 and TRBJ2-7; 8 bases align to TRBD2. V was clipped by 4 bases and J by 1 base; unmatched bases: 4. CDR3 length: 14 amino acids. Germline V gene sequence: CDR1 SGDLS, CDR2 YYNGEE. The chain's CDR3 is CASSHRGGSYEQYF. For the CDR3, the DNA is TGTGCCAGCAGCCACCGGGGGGGATCCTACGAGCAGTACTTC.

This chain uses TRBV11-2 with TRBJ2-7; weak D call: TRBD1 (6 bases). V was clipped by 5 bases and J by 0 bases, with 20 bases between them. The germline CDR1 and CDR2 sequences are SGHAT and FQNNGV. The CDR3 consists of 17 residues. CDR3 DNA: TGTGCCAGCAGCCCTCGATTGACAGGCGCGAGCTCCTACGAGCAGTACTTC. It is translated as CASSPRLTGASSYEQYF.

This clone was counted between two and nine times. The chain combines TRBV3-1 (or the pseudogene TRBV3-2) with TRBJ2-7; 11 nucleotides line up with TRBD2. Germline CDR1 LGHDT, CDR2 YNNKEL (reference sequence). The CDR3 is 15 residues long. V was pared by 4 bases and J by 3 bases, with 5 bases of the junction left unmatched. This CDR3 is CASSRTSGSIYEQYF. CDR3 bases: TGTGCCAGCAGCCGAACTAGCGGGAGTATCTACGAGCAGTACTTC.

This chain links TRBV5-3 with TRBJ2-2; D gene uncertain. TRBV5-3 is sorted into the ORF group, with uncertain function. This CDR3 has 15 amino acids. Trimming stripped 7 bases from V and 1 base from J, with 14 bases between. CDR3 protein: CARVLRILNTGELFF. The DNA of the CDR3 is TGTGCCAGAGTCCTGCGGATTCTGAACACCGGGGAGCTGTTTTTT.

CDR3 DNA: TGTGCCAGCAGCTTGTGGGCAGCTGGGGCCAACGTCCTGACTTTC. Residues: CASSLWAAGANVLTF. The V and J genes are TRBV5-6 and TRBJ2-6; D unclear. Germline V gene data show CDR1 as SGHDT and CDR2 as YYEEEE. The V gene lost 1 base and the J gene lost 2 bases, with 7 bases spanning the gap. The CDR3 contains 15 residues. The full variable domain, with the rest looked up from reference TRBV5-6 and TRBJ2-6, is DAGVTQSPTHLIKTRGQQVTLRCSPKSGHDTVSWYQQALGQGPQFIFQYYEEEERQRGNFPDRFSGHQFPNYSSELNVNALLLGDSALYLCASSLWAAGANVLTFGAGSRLTVL.

Note on this clone: This sample includes further DNA sequences coding for the same CDR3. This chain links TRBV19 with TRBJ1-3, with unresolved D. CDR3 length equals 14 residues. Germline lookup yields CDR1 LNHDA and CDR2 SQIVND (reference sequence). V lost 6 bases and J lost 2, with 11 bases in between. The CDR3 nucleotides are TGTGCCAGTAGAACGGGAGCTGCTGGAAACACCATATATTTT. This sequence encodes CASRTGAAGNTIYF.

The V gene is TRBV5-1, the J gene TRBJ1-1, with 8 bases lining up with TRBD1. The CDR3 has 17 residues. CDR1 SGHRS and CDR2 YFSETQ come from the germline V gene. V dropped 3 bases and J dropped 0; count of bases not matched to a gene: 10. The CDR3 region has the DNA TGCGCCAGCAGCTCGTCGACAACAGGGGGATTGAACACTGAAGCTTTCTTT. Translated, it gives CASSSSTTGGLNTEAFF.

The rearrangement joins TRBV3-1 (or the pseudogene TRBV3-2) to TRBJ2-1; possible D gene TRBD2, 5 bases. Trimming stripped 1 base from V and 5 bases from J, with 12 bases between. In germline, CDR1 is LGHDT, CDR2 YNNKEL (reference sequence). The CDR3 loop spans 15 amino acids. CDR3: CASSQVSGFNNEQFF. The CDR3 DNA follows: TGTGCCAGCAGCCAAGTTTCGGGATTTAACAATGAGCAGTTCTTC.

The rearrangement uses TRBV19 and TRBJ2-2, with TRBD1 as a possible D gene (6 bases). This CDR3 has 17 residues. Trimming took 2 bases from V and 2 from J, leaving 15 bases between them. Germline assignment: CDR1 LNHDA and CDR2 SQIVND (reference sequence). Here the CDR3 reads CASSIRAGVINTGELFF. The DNA for the CDR3 is TGTGCCAGTAGTATAAGAGCAGGGGTCATAAACACCGGGGAGCTGTTTTTT.

CDR3 DNA: TGTGCCAGCAGCAAGGGACTAGCGGGGTCGAATGAGCAGTTCTTC. Residues: CASSKGLAGSNEQFF. This chain joins TRBV6-4 and TRBJ2-1, with TRBD2 identical over 13 bases. CDR3 length equals 15 residues. Losses at the gene ends were 6 bases for V and 7 bases for J; bases not matched to a gene: 6. The V gene's germline CDR1 is MRHNA and CDR2 SNTAGT.

CDR3 nucleotides: TGCAGCGCGAGACAGGGTTCAACCCGGCGGGGCTACACCTTC. As protein: CSARQGSTRRGYTF. This chain connects TRBV29-1 to TRBJ1-2; 7 nucleotides agree with TRBD1. Germline CDR1 SQVTM, CDR2 ANQGSEA. CDR3 length: 14 amino acids. V lost 7 bases and J lost 8; bases outside the gene matches: 16.